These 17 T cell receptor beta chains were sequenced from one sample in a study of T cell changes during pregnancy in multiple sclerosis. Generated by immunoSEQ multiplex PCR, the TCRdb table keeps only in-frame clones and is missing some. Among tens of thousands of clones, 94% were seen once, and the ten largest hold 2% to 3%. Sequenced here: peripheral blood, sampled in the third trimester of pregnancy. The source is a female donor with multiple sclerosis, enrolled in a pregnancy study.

The CDR3, as DNA: TGCAGCGACTGGGACAGGGGTACGCAGTATTTT. Its translation: CSDWDRGTQYF. The chain links TRBV29-1 to TRBJ2-3; 10 nucleotides agree with TRBD1. V trimming: 7 bases; J trimming: 8 bases; junction bases outside the gene matches: 3. Germline V lookup: CDR1 SQVTM, CDR2 ANQGSEA. The CDR3 consists of 11 residues.

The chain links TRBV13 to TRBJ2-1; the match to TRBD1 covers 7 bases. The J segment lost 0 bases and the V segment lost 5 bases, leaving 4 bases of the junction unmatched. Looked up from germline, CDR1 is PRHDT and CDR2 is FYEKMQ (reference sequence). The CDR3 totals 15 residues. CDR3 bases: TGTGCCAGCAGCGTGACAGGGAGCTCCTACAATGAGCAGTTCTTC. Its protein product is CASSVTGSSYNEQFF.

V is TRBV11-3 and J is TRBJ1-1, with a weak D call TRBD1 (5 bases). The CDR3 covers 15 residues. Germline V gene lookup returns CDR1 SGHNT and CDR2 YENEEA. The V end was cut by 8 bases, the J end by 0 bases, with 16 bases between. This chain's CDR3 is CASLTGVRMNTEAFF. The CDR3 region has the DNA TGTGCCAGCTTGACGGGGGTCCGCATGAACACTGAAGCTTTCTTT.

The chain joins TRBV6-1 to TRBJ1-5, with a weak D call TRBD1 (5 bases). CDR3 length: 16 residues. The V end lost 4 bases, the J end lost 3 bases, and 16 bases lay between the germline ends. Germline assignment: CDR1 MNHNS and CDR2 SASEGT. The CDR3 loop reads CASSVSAGGNNQPQHF. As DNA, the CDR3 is TGTGCCAGCAGTGTTTCTGCGGGGGGGAACAATCAGCCCCAGCATTTT.

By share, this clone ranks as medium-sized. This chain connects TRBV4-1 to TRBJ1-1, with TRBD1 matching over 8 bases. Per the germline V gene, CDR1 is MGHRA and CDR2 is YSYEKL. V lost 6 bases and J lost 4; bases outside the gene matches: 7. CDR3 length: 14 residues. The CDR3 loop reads CASSLTQGGTEAFF. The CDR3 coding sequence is TGCGCCAGCAGTCTCACACAGGGGGGCACTGAAGCTTTCTTT.

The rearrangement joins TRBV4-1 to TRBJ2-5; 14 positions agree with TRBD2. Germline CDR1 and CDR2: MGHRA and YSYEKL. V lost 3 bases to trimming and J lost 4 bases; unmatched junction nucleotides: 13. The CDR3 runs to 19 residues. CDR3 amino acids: CASSHGLAGGLPPGETQYF. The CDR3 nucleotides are TGCGCCAGCAGCCACGGACTAGCGGGGGGCTTACCCCCTGGAGAGACCCAGTACTTC.

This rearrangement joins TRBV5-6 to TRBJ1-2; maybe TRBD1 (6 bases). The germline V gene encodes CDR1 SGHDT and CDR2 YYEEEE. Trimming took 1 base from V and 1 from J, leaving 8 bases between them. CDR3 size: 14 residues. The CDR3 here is CASSLYRDNYGYTF. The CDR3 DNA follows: TGTGCCAGCAGCTTGTACAGGGATAACTATGGCTACACCTTC.

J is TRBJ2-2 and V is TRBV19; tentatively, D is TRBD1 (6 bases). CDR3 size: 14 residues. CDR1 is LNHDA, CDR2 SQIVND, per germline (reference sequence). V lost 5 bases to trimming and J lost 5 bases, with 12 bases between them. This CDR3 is CASSVRGVTGELFF. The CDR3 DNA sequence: TGTGCCAGTAGTGTCAGGGGAGTTACCGGGGAGCTGTTTTTT. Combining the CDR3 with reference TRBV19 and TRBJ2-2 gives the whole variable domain DGGITQSPKYLFRKEGQNVTLSCEQNLNHDAMYWYRQDPGQGLRLIYYSQIVNDFQKGDIAEGYSVSREKKESFPLTVTSAQKNPTAFYLCASSVRGVTGELFFGEGSRLTVL.

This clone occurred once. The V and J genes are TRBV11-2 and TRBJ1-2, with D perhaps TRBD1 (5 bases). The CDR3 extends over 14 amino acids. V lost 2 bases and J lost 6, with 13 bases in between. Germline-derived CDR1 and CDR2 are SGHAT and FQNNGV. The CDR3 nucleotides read TGTGCCAGCAGCTTACCAGGAGGGACGGATGGCTACACCTTC. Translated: CASSLPGGTDGYTF.

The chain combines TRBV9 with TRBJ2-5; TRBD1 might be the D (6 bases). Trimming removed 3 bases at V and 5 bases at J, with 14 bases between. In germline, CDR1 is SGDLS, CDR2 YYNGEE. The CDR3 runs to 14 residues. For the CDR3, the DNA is TGTGCCAGCAGCGCCACAGGGCTGGGGGAGACCCAGTACTTC. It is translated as CASSATGLGETQYF.

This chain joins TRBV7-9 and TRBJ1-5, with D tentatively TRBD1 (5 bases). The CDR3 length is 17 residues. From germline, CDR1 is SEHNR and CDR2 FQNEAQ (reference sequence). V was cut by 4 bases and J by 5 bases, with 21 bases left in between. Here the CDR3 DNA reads TGTGCCAGCAGCTCGTCCAGTTGGGGCGCCGCATATCAGCCCCAGCATTTT. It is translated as CASSSSSWGAAYQPQHF.

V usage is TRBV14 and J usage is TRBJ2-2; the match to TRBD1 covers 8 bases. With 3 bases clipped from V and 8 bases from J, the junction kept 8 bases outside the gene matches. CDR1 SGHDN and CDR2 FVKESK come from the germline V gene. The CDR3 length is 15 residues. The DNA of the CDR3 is TGTGCCAGCAGCCATCGCCAGGGGGCAACGGGGGAGCTGTTTTTT. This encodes CASSHRQGATGELFF. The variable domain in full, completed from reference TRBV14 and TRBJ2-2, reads EAGVTQFPSHSVIEKGQTVTLRCDPISGHDNLYWYRRVMGKEIKFLLHFVKESKQDESGMPNNRFLAERTGGTYSTLKVQPAELEDSGVYFCASSHRQGATGELFFGEGSRLTVL.

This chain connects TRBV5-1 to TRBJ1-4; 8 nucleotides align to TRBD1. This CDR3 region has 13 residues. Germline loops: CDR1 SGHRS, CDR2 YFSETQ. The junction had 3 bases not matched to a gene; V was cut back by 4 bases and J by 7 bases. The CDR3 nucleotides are TGCGCCAGCAGCCCGGACAGGGTTGAAAAACTGTTTTTT. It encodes CASSPDRVEKLFF.

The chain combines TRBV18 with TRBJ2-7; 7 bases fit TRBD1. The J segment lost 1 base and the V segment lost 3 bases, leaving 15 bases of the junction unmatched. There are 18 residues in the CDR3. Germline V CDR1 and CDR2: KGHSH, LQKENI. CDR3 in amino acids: CASSPLGQVGSISYEQYF. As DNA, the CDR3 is TGTGCCAGCTCACCGCTCGGACAGGTTGGTAGCATATCCTACGAGCAGTACTTC.

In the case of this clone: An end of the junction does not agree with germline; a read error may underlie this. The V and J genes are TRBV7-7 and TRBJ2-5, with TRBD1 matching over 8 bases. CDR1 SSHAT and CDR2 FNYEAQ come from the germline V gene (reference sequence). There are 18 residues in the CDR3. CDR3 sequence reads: CASSLASSTGDFQETQYF. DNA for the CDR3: TGTGCTAGCAGCTTAGCGTCGTCGACAGGGGACTTCCAAGAGACCCAGTACTTC.

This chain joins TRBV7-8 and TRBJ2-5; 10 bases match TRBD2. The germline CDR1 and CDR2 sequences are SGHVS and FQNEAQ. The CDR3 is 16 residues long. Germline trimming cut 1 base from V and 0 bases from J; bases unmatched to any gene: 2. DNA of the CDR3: TGTGCCAGCAGCTTAGTTAGCGGGGGGTACCAAGAGACCCAGTACTTC. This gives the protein CASSLVSGGYQETQYF.

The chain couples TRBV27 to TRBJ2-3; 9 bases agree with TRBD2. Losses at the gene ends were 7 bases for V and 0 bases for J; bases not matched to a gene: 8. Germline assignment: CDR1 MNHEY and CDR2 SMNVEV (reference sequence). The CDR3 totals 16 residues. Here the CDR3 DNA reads TGTGCCAGCATCCTCAGCGGGGGGCCCAGCACAGATACGCAGTATTTT. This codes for CASILSGGPSTDTQYF.